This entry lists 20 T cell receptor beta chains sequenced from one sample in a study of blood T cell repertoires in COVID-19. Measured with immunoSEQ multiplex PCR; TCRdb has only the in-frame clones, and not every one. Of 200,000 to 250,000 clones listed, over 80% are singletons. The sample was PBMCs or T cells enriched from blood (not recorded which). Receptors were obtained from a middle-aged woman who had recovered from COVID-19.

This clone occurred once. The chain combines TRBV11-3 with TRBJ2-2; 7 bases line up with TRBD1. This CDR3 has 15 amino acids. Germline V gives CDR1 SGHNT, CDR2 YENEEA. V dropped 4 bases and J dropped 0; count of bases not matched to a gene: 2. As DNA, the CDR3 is TGTGCCAGCAGCTGGGGGACAGCGAACACCGGGGAGCTGTTTTTT. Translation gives CASSWGTANTGELFF.

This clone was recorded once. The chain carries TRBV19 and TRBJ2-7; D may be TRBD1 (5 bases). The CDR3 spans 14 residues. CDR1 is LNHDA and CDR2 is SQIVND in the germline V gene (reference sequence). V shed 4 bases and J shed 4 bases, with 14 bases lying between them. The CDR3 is CASSTYQGEYEQYV. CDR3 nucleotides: TGTGCCAGTAGTACATACCAGGGCGAATACGAGCAGTACGTC.

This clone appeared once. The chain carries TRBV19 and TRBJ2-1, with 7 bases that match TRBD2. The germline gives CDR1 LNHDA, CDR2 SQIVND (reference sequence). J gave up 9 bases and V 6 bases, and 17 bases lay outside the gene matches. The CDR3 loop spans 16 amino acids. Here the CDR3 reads CASRSSGGKSHGEQFF. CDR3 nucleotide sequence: TGTGCCAGTAGATCTTCGGGGGGAAAATCTCATGGTGAGCAGTTCTTC.

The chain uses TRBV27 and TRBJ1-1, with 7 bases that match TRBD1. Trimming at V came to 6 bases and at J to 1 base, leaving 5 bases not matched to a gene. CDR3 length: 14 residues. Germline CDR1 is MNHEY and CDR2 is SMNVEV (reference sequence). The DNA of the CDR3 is TGTGCCAGCAGAAAGGGACAGTGGAACACTGAAGCTTTCTTT. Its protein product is CASRKGQWNTEAFF.

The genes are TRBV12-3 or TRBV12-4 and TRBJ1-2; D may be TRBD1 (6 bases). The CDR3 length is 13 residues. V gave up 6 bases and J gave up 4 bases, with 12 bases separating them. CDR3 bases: TGTGCCAGCAGACTCACAGGGTTCTATGGCTACACCTTC. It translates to CASRLTGFYGYTF.

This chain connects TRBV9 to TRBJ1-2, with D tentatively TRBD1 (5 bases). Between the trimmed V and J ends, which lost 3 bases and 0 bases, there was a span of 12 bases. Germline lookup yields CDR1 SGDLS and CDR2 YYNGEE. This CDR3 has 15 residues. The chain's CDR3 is CASSETQEPNYGYTF. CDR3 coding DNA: TGTGCCAGCAGCGAAACACAGGAACCTAACTATGGCTACACCTTC.

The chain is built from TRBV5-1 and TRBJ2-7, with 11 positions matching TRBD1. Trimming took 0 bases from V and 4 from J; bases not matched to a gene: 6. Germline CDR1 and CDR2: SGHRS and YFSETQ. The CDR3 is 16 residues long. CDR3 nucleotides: TGCGCCAGCAGCTTGGGGACAGGGGGCGAGATGTACGAGCAGTACTTC. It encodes CASSLGTGGEMYEQYF.

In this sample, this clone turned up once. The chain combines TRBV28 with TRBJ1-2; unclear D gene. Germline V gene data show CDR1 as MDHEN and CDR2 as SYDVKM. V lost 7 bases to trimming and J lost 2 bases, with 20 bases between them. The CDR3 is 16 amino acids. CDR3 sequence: CASIPMGGLTNYGYTF. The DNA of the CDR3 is TGTGCCAGCATCCCTATGGGAGGTCTCACCAACTATGGCTACACCTTC.

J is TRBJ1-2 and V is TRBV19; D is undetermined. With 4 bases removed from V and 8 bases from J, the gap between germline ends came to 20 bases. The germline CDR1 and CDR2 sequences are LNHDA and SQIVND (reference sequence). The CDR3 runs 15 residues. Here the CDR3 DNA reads TGTGCCAGTAGTACCCGGACGTCGGAAGGAGGGGGCTACACCTTC. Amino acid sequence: CASSTRTSEGGGYTF. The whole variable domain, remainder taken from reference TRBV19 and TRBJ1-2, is DGGITQSPKYLFRKEGQNVTLSCEQNLNHDAMYWYRQDPGQGLRLIYYSQIVNDFQKGDIAEGYSVSREKKESFPLTVTSAQKNPTAFYLCASSTRTSEGGGYTFGSGTRLTVV.

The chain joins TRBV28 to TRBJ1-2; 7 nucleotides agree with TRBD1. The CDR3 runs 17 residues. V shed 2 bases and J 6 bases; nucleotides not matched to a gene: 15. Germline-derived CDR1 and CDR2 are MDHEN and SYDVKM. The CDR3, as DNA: TGTGCCAGCAGTTTACATCCCGGGACAGATACACTAAATGGCTACACCTTC. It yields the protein CASSLHPGTDTLNGYTF.

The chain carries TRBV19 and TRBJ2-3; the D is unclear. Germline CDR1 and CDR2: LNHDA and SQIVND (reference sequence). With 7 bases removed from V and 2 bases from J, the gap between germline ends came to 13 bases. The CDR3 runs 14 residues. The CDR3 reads CASTRARDTDTQYF. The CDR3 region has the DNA TGTGCCAGTACTCGAGCGAGAGACACAGATACGCAGTATTTT.

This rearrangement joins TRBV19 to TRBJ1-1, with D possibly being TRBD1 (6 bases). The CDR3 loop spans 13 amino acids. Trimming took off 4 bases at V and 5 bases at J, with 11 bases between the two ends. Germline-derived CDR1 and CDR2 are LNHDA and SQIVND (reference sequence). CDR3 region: CASSNVRGTEAFF. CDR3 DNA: TGTGCCAGTAGTAATGTTAGGGGGACTGAAGCTTTCTTT.

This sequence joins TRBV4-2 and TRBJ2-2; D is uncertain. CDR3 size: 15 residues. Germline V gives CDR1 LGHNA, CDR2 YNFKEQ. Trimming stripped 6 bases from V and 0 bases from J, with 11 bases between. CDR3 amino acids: CASRPMRTNTGELFF. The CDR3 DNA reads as TGTGCCAGCAGGCCTATGAGGACGAACACCGGGGAGCTGTTTTTT.

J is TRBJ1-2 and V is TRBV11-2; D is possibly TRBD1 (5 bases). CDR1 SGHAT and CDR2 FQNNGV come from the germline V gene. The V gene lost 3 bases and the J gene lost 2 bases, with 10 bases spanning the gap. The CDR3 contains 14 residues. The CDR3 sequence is CASSLRGPNYGYTF. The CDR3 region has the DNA TGTGCCAGCAGCTTGCGGGGACCAAACTATGGCTACACCTTC.

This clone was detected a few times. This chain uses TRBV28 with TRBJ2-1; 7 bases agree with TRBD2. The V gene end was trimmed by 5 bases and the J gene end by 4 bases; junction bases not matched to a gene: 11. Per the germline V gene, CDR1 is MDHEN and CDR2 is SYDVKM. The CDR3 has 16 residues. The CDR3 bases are TGTGCCAGCAGTATAGGACTGGGTAGCGGGTACAATGAGCAGTTCTTC. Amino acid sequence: CASSIGLGSGYNEQFF.

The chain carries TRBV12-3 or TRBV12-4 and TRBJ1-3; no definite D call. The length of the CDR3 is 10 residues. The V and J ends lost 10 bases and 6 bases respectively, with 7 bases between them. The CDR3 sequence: CATGENTIYF. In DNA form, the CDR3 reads TGTGCCACCGGGGAAAACACCATATATTTT.

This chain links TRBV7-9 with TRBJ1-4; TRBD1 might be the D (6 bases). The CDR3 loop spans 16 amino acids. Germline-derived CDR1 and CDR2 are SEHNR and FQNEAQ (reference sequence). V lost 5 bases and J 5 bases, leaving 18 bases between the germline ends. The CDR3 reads CASSVPPGQANEKLFF. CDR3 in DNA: TGTGCCAGCAGCGTACCGCCGGGACAAGCGAATGAAAAACTGTTTTTT.

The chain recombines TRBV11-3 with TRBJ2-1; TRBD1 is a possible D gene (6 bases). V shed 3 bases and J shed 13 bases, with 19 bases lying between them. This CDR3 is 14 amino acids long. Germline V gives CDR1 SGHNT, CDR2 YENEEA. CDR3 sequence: CASSLGSQQGEQFF. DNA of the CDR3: TGTGCCAGCAGCTTGGGGTCCCAACAGGGTGAACAGTTCTTC. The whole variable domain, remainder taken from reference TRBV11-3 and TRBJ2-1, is EAGVVQSPRYKIIEKKQPVAFWCNPISGHNTLYWYLQNLGQGPELLIRYENEEAVDDSQLPKDRFSAERLKGVDSTLKIQPAELGDSAVYLCASSLGSQQGEQFFGPGTRLTVL.

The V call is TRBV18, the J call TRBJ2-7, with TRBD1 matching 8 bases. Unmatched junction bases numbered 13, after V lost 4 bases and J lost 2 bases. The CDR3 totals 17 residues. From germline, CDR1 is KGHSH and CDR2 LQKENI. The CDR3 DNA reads TGTGCCAGCTCACGACAACGTACGGGACAGGAGGCCTACGAGCAGTACTTC. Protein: CASSRQRTGQEAYEQYF.

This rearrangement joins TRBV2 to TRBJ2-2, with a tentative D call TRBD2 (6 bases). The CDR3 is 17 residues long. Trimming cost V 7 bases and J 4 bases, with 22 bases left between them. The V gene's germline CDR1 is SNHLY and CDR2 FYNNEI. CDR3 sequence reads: CASNLAGDLRGTGELFF. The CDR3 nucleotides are TGTGCCAGCAATTTGGCCGGGGACTTACGAGGCACCGGGGAGCTGTTTTTT.